What follows describes a single T cell receptor beta chain. This CDR3 has 14 residues. Germline CDR1 KGHSH, CDR2 LQKENI. V shed 5 bases, J shed 8 bases, and the junction held 7 bases outside the gene matches. One Seattle source followed patients from active infection through their disease course. Sequenced by immunoSEQ multiplex PCR; TCRdb stores in-frame clones only, minus some. This table holds some 130,000 clones, roughly nine tenths found once. The sample comes from a study of blood T cell repertoires in COVID-19. The V and J genes are TRBV18 and TRBJ1-4; TRBD1 agrees at 8 bases. The specimen was peripheral blood. This TCR was recovered from a man between 60 and 75 years old with COVID-19, enrolled during active disease. This CDR3 reads CASSTTGEGEKLFF. CDR3 in DNA: TGTGCCAGCTCAACGACAGGGGAAGGCGAAAAACTGTTTTTT. The full variable domain, with the rest looked up from reference TRBV18 and TRBJ1-4, is NAGVMQNPRHLVRRRGQEARLRCSPMKGHSHVYWYRQLPEEGLKFMVYLQKENIIDESGMPKERFSAEFPKEGPSILRIQQVVRGDSAAYFCASSTTGEGEKLFFGSGTQLSVL.